This TCR beta chain was retrieved from a study of monozygotic twins with inflammatory bowel disease. Germline V gene sequence: CDR1 SEHNR, CDR2 FQNEAQ (reference sequence). The CDR3 is 15 residues long. TCRdb reanalyzed the 5' RACE reads and collapses them to one entry per CDR3 protein, without DNA. Recorded for this sample: hundreds of thousands of distinct CDR3 sequences. This clonotype was sampled from a human donor with ulcerative colitis or Crohn's disease, or a healthy co-twin of an affected twin (not recorded which). The sequenced sample consisted of blood. The gene calls are TRBV7-9 and TRBJ1-6; TCRdb's assignment of TRBD1 cannot be checked, as there is no DNA. This CDR3 reads CASSSPQGASSPLHF.